These 27 T cell receptor beta chains came from one sample sequenced in a study of vaccination and CD4 T cells after COVID-19. Treatment of the sample: approximately nine-day PBMC culture with coronavirus spike peptide pools or control peptides (ViraFEST assay). The Oncomine TCR Beta short-read assay sequenced DNA from cultured CD4+ T cells. TCRdb ran MiXCR on the PCR reads and lists one entry per CDR3 protein. The table includes approximately 10,000 distinct CDR3 sequences, around 61% detected once. These receptors' antigens are unknown. Material for sequencing was CD4+ T cells from blood, cultured in vitro. The receptor set was obtained from a human donor who had recovered from COVID-19.

The chain's CDR3 is CASFSFTEAFF. In nucleotides, the CDR3 is TGTGCCAGCTTCTCGTTCACTGAAGCTTTCTTT. The chain employs TRBV19 and TRBJ1-1; D is ambiguous. The CDR3 contains 11 residues. The germline CDR1 and CDR2 sequences are LNHDA and SQIVND (reference sequence). Trimming pared 9 bases from V and 4 bases from J, leaving 9 bases between.

The chain has TRBV5-4 and TRBJ1-1; unclear D gene. CDR1 SGHNT and CDR2 YYREEE come from the germline V gene (reference sequence). CDR3 length: 14 residues. V dropped 0 bases and J dropped 0 bases, with 6 bases sitting between them. This CDR3 is CASSLDGVNTEAFF. CDR3 DNA sequence: TGTGCCAGCAGCTTGGATGGGGTGAACACTGAAGCTTTCTTT. The complete variable domain, with remaining parts taken from reference TRBV5-4 and TRBJ1-1, reads ETGVTQSPTHLIKTRGQQVTLRCSSQSGHNTVSWYQQALGQGPQFIFQYYREEENGRGNFPPRFSGLQFPNYSSELNVNALELDDSALYLCASSLDGVNTEAFFGQGTRLTVV.

The V gene is TRBV20-1, the J gene TRBJ2-7, with a weak D call TRBD1 (7 bases). The V end lost 2 bases, the J end lost 3 bases, and 17 bases lay between the germline ends. Looked up from germline, CDR1 is DFQATT and CDR2 is SNEGSKA (reference sequence). The CDR3 has 15 amino acids. CDR3 amino acids: CSARWQGGTHYEQYF. The CDR3 nucleotides read TGCAGTGCTAGATGGCAGGGGGGAACTCACTACGAGCAGTACTTC.

A few counts support this clonotype. The chain joins TRBV11-3 to TRBJ2-7, with a weak D call TRBD1 (6 bases). The CDR3 covers 15 residues. V lost 5 bases, J lost 3 bases, and 17 bases lay in between. CDR1 SGHNT and CDR2 YENEEA come from the germline V gene. CDR3 nucleotide sequence: TGTGCCAGCAGCCTAGGGACAAAGAAAAACTACGAGCAGTACTTC. This gives the protein CASSLGTKKNYEQYF.

The chain joins TRBV28 to TRBJ2-7; 7 bases map to TRBD1. J gave up 4 bases and V 4 bases, and 7 bases lay outside the gene matches. The CDR3 extends over 14 amino acids. Germline V gene sequence: CDR1 MDHEN, CDR2 SYDVKM. The CDR3 nucleotides read TGTGCCAGCAGTTCCTGGGGGACAGATTACGAGCAGTACTTC. Translation gives CASSSWGTDYEQYF.

The CDR3 DNA is TGTGCCAGCAGTTTTTCGGTACCCGTGAACACTGAAGCTTTCTTT. Translating it yields CASSFSVPVNTEAFF. V and J are TRBV28 and TRBJ1-1; no reliable D call. V was shortened by 3 bases and J by 0 bases, with 11 bases between the two germline ends. CDR3 length equals 15 residues. CDR1 MDHEN and CDR2 SYDVKM come from the germline V gene.

V gene TRBV6-1 combines with J gene TRBJ1-2; no clear D. Germline assignment: CDR1 MNHNS and CDR2 SASEGT. The CDR3 consists of 14 residues. The ends were cut back, 0 bases at V and 4 bases at J, with 9 bases in the middle. The DNA of the CDR3 is TGTGCCAGCAGTGAAGCTGGCAGCCTCTATGGCTACACCTTC. This sequence encodes CASSEAGSLYGYTF.

This chain joins TRBV7-2 and TRBJ1-3; 7 positions agree with TRBD1. V lost 1 base to trimming and J lost 0 bases; unmatched junction nucleotides: 0. This CDR3 is 15 amino acids long. In germline, CDR1 is SGHTA, CDR2 FQGNSA. The CDR3: CASSLDRGSGNTIYF. In DNA, the CDR3 is TGTGCCAGCAGCTTAGACAGGGGCTCTGGAAACACCATATATTTT. The variable domain in full, completed from reference TRBV7-2 and TRBJ1-3, reads GAGVSQSPSNKVTEKGKDVELRCDPISGHTALYWYRQSLGQGLEFLIYFQGNSAPDKSGLPSDRFSAERTGGSVSTLTIQRTQQEDSAVYLCASSLDRGSGNTIYFGEGSWLTVV.

The V gene is TRBV7-9, the J gene TRBJ2-4, with TRBD1 matching over 7 bases. The J segment lost 0 bases and the V segment lost 4 bases, leaving 3 bases of the junction unmatched. This CDR3 spans 15 amino acids. Germline CDR1 is SEHNR and CDR2 is FQNEAQ (reference sequence). As DNA, the CDR3 is TGTGCCAGCAGCTCGGGACAGCTAGCCAAAAACATTCAGTACTTC. Its protein is CASSSGQLAKNIQYF.

This chain joins TRBV27 and TRBJ2-5; 7 bases agree with TRBD1. The CDR3 is 15 amino acids. Germline CDR1 is MNHEY and CDR2 is SMNVEV (reference sequence). V lost 4 bases, J lost 3 bases, and 8 bases stayed unmatched. The CDR3 DNA is TGTGCCAGCAGTTCCAGGCAGGGGGTCGAAGAGACCCAGTACTTC. Its protein is CASSSRQGVEETQYF.

A few counts support this clonotype. This chain links TRBV11-3 with TRBJ2-5; 9 bases align to TRBD2. Germline assignment: CDR1 SGHNT and CDR2 YENEEA. V shed 1 base and J 4 bases; nucleotides not matched to a gene: 4. CDR3 length: 15 amino acids. Written as DNA, the CDR3 is TGTGCCAGCAGCTTAGGCGGCGGGGGGGCAGAGACCCAGTACTTC. Its protein is CASSLGGGGAETQYF.

This clonotype occurred a few times. V is TRBV20-1 and J is TRBJ1-4; the match to TRBD1 covers 9 bases. This CDR3 region has 13 residues. V was pared by 6 bases and J by 3 bases, with 2 bases of the junction left unmatched. CDR1 is DFQATT, CDR2 SNEGSKA, per germline (reference sequence). CDR3 coding DNA: TGCAGTGCAGGACAGGGGTCTAATGAAAAACTGTTTTTT. Amino acid sequence: CSAGQGSNEKLFF.

The chain joins TRBV7-9 to TRBJ1-2; 9 bases are a match to TRBD1. Germline values: CDR1 SEHNR, CDR2 FQNEAQ (reference sequence). With 0 bases clipped from V and 8 bases from J, the junction kept 7 bases outside the gene matches. The CDR3 consists of 15 residues. The CDR3: CASSLAETGGKGYTF. In DNA form, the CDR3 reads TGTGCCAGCAGCTTAGCGGAGACAGGGGGGAAAGGCTACACCTTC. The whole variable domain, remainder taken from reference TRBV7-9 and TRBJ1-2, is DTGVSQNPRHKITKRGQNVTFRCDPISEHNRLYWYRQTLGQGPEFLTYFQNEAQLEKSRLLSDRFSAERPKGSFSTLEIQRTEQGDSAMYLCASSLAETGGKGYTFGSGTRLTVV.

A few counts support this clonotype. The chain couples TRBV24-1 to TRBJ2-2; 7 bases match TRBD1. The length of the CDR3 is 15 residues. After removal of 5 bases from V and 8 bases from J, the junction contained 10 bases not matched to a gene. Germline CDR1 KGHDR, CDR2 SFDVKD. The CDR3 sequence is CATSAPTGAGGELFF. The CDR3 nucleotides are TGTGCCACCAGTGCCCCAACAGGGGCGGGTGGGGAGCTGTTTTTT.

The V gene is TRBV6-1, the J gene TRBJ2-5, with 8 positions matching TRBD1. CDR1 is MNHNS and CDR2 is SASEGT in the germline V gene. Trimming at V came to 8 bases and at J to 6 bases, leaving 8 bases not matched to a gene. The CDR3 totals 13 residues. CDR3 DNA: TGTGCCAGCGGACAGGGTATTAAGCAGACCCAGTACTTC. It encodes CASGQGIKQTQYF.

The CDR3 loop reads CASSLGGGTNYGYTF. CDR3 DNA: TGCGCCAGCAGCTTGGGCGGCGGAACTAACTATGGCTACACCTTC. The rearrangement links TRBV5-1 to TRBJ1-2; no clear D. This CDR3 has 15 amino acids. The germline gives CDR1 SGHRS, CDR2 YFSETQ. Trimming left V 0 bases short and J 0 bases short, with 9 bases between.

This clonotype has a single count. CDR3 region: CASSLYLGGDGYTF. The CDR3, as DNA: TGTGCCAGCAGCTTATACTTAGGGGGCGATGGCTACACCTTC. The J gene is TRBJ1-2, the V gene TRBV7-6; 7 positions agree with TRBD1. Germline trimming cut 2 bases from V and 6 bases from J; bases unmatched to any gene: 6. CDR3 length: 14 amino acids. Germline lookup yields CDR1 SGHVS and CDR2 FNYEAQ.

This clonotype was detected only a few times. The rearrangement uses TRBV20-1 and TRBJ1-6, with a tentative D call TRBD1 (6 bases). V lost 0 bases, J lost 0 bases, and 12 bases lay in between. This CDR3 has 17 amino acids. Germline CDR1 and CDR2: DFQATT and SNEGSKA (reference sequence). CDR3 sequence reads: CSARDGGLSSYNSPLHF. The CDR3 coding sequence is TGCAGTGCTAGAGATGGGGGCCTGAGCTCCTATAATTCACCCCTCCACTTT.

The V call is TRBV4-3, the J call TRBJ2-5; possibly TRBD2 for D (5 bases). Germline V gene data show CDR1 as LGHNA and CDR2 as YSLEER. This CDR3 has 15 residues. Trimming left V 3 bases short and J 3 bases short, with 14 bases between. The DNA for the CDR3 is TGCGCCAGCAGCCAGGGCATAAAGCGGAAAGAGACCCAGTACTTC. This translates into CASSQGIKRKETQYF.

This clonotype was counted only a few times. The rearrangement links TRBV15 to TRBJ2-2, with D perhaps matching TRBD2 (6 bases). The V gene's germline CDR1 is LNHNV and CDR2 YYDKDF (reference sequence). Between the trimmed V and J ends, which lost 0 bases and 7 bases, there was a span of 12 bases. The CDR3 has 15 amino acids. This CDR3 is CATSRDGGEGGELFF. CDR3 DNA sequence: TGTGCCACCAGCAGAGATGGAGGGGAAGGCGGGGAGCTGTTTTTT. Together with reference TRBV15 and TRBJ2-2, the CDR3 gives the full variable domain: DAMVIQNPRYQVTQFGKPVTLSCSQTLNHNVMYWYQQKSSQAPKLLFHYYDKDFNNEADTPDNFQSRRPNTSFCFLDIRSPGLGDTAMYLCATSRDGGEGGELFFGEGSRLTVL.

The chain combines TRBV11-3 with TRBJ2-3; 7 nucleotides agree with TRBD2. This CDR3 comprises 16 residues. V shed 4 bases and J 3 bases; nucleotides not matched to a gene: 10. The germline V gene has CDR1 SGHNT and CDR2 YENEEA. The CDR3 DNA reads TGTGCCAGCAGCTCCATAAGCGGGGCCTCTACAGATACGCAGTATTTT. Translating it yields CASSSISGASTDTQYF.

This chain links TRBV24-1 with TRBJ1-2; D may be TRBD1 (5 bases). There are 15 residues in the CDR3. Germline assignment: CDR1 KGHDR and CDR2 SFDVKD. Trimming removed 3 bases from V and 4 bases from J, with 14 bases in between. The CDR3 bases are TGTGCCACCAGTGATCCCCGGGGCACAGGCTATGGCTACACCTTC. As protein: CATSDPRGTGYGYTF.

The chain combines TRBV28 with TRBJ1-2; weak D call: TRBD1 (6 bases). The V gene lost 5 bases and the J gene lost 1 base, with 8 bases spanning the gap. The CDR3 is 13 residues long. The germline V gene has CDR1 MDHEN and CDR2 SYDVKM. CDR3 sequence: CASSPDSNYGYTF. CDR3 coding DNA: TGTGCCAGCAGTCCGGACAGTAACTATGGCTACACCTTC.

The chain couples TRBV7-9 to TRBJ2-7; maybe TRBD1 (5 bases). Per the germline V gene, CDR1 is SEHNR and CDR2 is FQNEAQ (reference sequence). V lost 3 bases, J lost 4 bases, and 13 bases lay in between. The CDR3 length is 14 residues. CDR3 in DNA: TGTGCCAGCAGCTTTGTCCAGGGTCGATACGAGCAGTACTTC. Translating gives CASSFVQGRYEQYF. Drawing the rest from reference TRBV7-9 and TRBJ2-7, the complete variable domain is DTGVSQNPRHKITKRGQNVTFRCDPISEHNRLYWYRQTLGQGPEFLTYFQNEAQLEKSRLLSDRFSAERPKGSFSTLEIQRTEQGDSAMYLCASSFVQGRYEQYFGPGTRLTVT.

The chain employs TRBV7-9 and TRBJ2-2, with D unresolved. Per the germline V gene, CDR1 is SEHNR and CDR2 is FQNEAQ (reference sequence). Trimming removed 6 bases from V and 0 bases from J, with 8 bases in between. The CDR3 loop spans 14 amino acids. The chain's CDR3 is CASSWSANTGELFF. CDR3 coding DNA: TGTGCCAGCAGTTGGTCAGCGAACACCGGGGAGCTGTTTTTT.

The V call is TRBV2, the J call TRBJ1-6; D is perhaps TRBD1 (5 bases). The germline V and J ends were trimmed by 7 bases and 14 bases, with 18 bases remaining between them. This CDR3 region has 13 residues. Germline loops: CDR1 SNHLY, CDR2 FYNNEI. CDR3 protein: CASTFGDSGALHF. The CDR3 region has the DNA TGTGCCAGCACCTTCGGGGACTCGGGGGCCCTCCACTTT.

The chain carries TRBV7-9 and TRBJ2-3, with TRBD2 identical over 14 bases. The V and J ends lost 4 bases and 4 bases, in that order; junction bases with no gene match: 13. The CDR3 runs to 19 residues. Germline V gene data show CDR1 as SEHNR and CDR2 as FQNEAQ (reference sequence). CDR3 protein: CASSSPFPGLAGAPDTQYF. CDR3 DNA sequence: TGTGCCAGCAGCTCCCCCTTTCCGGGACTAGCGGGAGCCCCAGATACGCAGTATTTT.